These T cell receptor beta chains were read from a single sample in a study of OX40 agonist ivuxolimab in advanced cancers. Libraries were prepared by immunoSEQ multiplex PCR; TCRdb keeps only in-frame clonotypes and omits some of them. The data hold tens of thousands of clones, with roughly 94% observed a single time. This specimen was CD4+ or CD8+ T cells sorted from blood, taken in a trial of the OX40 agonist ivuxolimab. The receptor set was obtained from an adult with an advanced solid tumor such as melanoma, head and neck, liver or kidney cancer. Each CDR3 is given with its conserved first and last residue. The D gene is left open where the match is weak. Some rows have no size entry. The others give once, few or many, or a class for an expanded clone.

v_call	j_call	d_call	cdr3_length	clone_size	cdr3_aa	cdr3_nt
TRBV6-1	TRBJ2-7	TRBD1	14	.	CASSAGTGTYEQYF	TGTGCCAGCAGTGCCGGGACAGGGACCTACGAGCAGTACTTC
TRBV19	TRBJ1-2	TRBD1	17	.	CASSIATGYGANYGYTF	TGTGCCAGTAGTATCGCGACAGGGTATGGGGCAAACTATGGCTACACCTTC
TRBV5-1	TRBJ1-6	.	15	.	CASSWDVARYSPLHF	TGCGCCAGCAGCTGGGACGTCGCCAGGTATTCGCCCCTCCACTTT
TRBV25-1	TRBJ2-3	TRBD1	16	few	CASSWTGQGLTDTQYF	TGTGCCAGCAGTTGGACGGGACAGGGGTTAACAGATACGCAGTATTTT
TRBV5-1	TRBJ2-1	.	16	.	CASSSLGLPDYNEQFF	TGCGCCAGCAGCTCCCTAGGACTGCCGGATTACAATGAGCAGTTCTTC
TRBV19	TRBJ2-7	TRBD1	14	.	CASNVGQGVGEQYF	TGTGCCAGTAATGTGGGACAGGGGGTGGGAGAGCAGTACTTC
TRBV2	TRBJ1-1	.	12	.	CARAGVDTEAFF	TGTGCCAGGGCAGGGGTGGACACTGAAGCTTTCTTT
TRBV25-1	TRBJ2-7	TRBD1	14	once	CASSLTGTAYEQYF	TGTGCCAGCAGTCTGACCGGGACAGCCTACGAGCAGTACTTC
TRBV27	TRBJ1-5	.	15	.	CASSPWGDFNQPQHF	TGTGCCAGCAGCCCATGGGGAGACTTTAATCAGCCCCAGCATTTT
TRBV10-3	TRBJ2-7	.	15	once	CATQAGTNLDYEQYF	TGTGCCACTCAGGCAGGGACGAATTTGGATTACGAGCAGTACTTC
TRBV7-9	TRBJ1-1	.	11	.	CASSPRQEAFF	TGTGCCAGCAGCCCACGACAGGAAGCTTTCTTT
TRBV6-4	TRBJ2-7	TRBD1	13	.	CASSRQGGGEQYF	TGTGCCAGCAGTCGACAGGGGGGGGGCGAGCAGTACTTC
TRBV28	TRBJ1-5	.	14	.	CASTERVHNQPQHF	TGTGCCAGCACTGAGAGGGTCCACAATCAGCCCCAGCATTTT
TRBV6-1	TRBJ2-2	.	16	.	CASSEWGKWNTGELFF	TGTGCCAGCAGTGAGTGGGGCAAATGGAACACCGGGGAGCTGTTTTTT
TRBV7-9	TRBJ1-6	.	12	few	CASSRRNSPLHF	TGTGCCAGCAGCCGTCGAAATTCACCCCTCCACTTT
TRBV7-9	TRBJ1-1	.	15	once	CASRGEFKRDDEAFF	TGTGCCAGCAGGGGAGAGTTTAAACGGGATGATGAAGCTTTCTTT
TRBV19	TRBJ1-4	TRBD1	14	.	CASTLVDRNEKLFF	TGTGCCAGCACCCTCGTGGACAGGAATGAAAAACTGTTTTTT
TRBV4-1	TRBJ2-5	.	16	.	CASSHSTPGWQETQYF	TGCGCCAGCAGCCACTCCACCCCCGGGTGGCAAGAGACCCAGTACTTC
TRBV7-4	TRBJ2-3	.	16	.	CASSKTRDPSTDTQYF	TGTGCCAGCAGCAAAACTCGGGACCCTAGCACAGATACGCAGTATTTT
TRBV4-1	TRBJ1-4	.	16	.	CASSPRDGARGEKLFF	TGCGCCAGCAGCCCGAGGGACGGGGCGAGAGGTGAAAAACTGTTTTTT
TRBV5-1	TRBJ2-1	TRBD2	14	.	CASSPGLAVNEQFF	TGCGCCAGCAGCCCGGGACTAGCGGTTAATGAGCAGTTCTTC
TRBV30	TRBJ1-1	.	13	few	CAWSGAVAGEAFF	TGTGCCTGGAGTGGGGCCGTCGCTGGTGAAGCTTTCTTT
TRBV9	TRBJ1-1	.	14	.	CASSVEGVGTEAFF	TGTGCCAGCAGCGTAGAAGGGGTGGGCACTGAAGCTTTCTTT
TRBV5-4	TRBJ1-4	TRBD1	16	.	CASSPRDRGSAEKLFF	TGTGCCAGCAGCCCCCGGGACAGGGGATCGGCCGAAAAACTGTTTTTT
TRBV19	TRBJ2-1	TRBD2	16	.	CASSITASGRGNEQFF	TGTGCCAGTAGTATAACCGCTAGCGGGAGAGGCAATGAGCAGTTCTTC
TRBV6-5	TRBJ1-2	.	12	.	CASSYSNYGYTF	TGTGCCAGCAGTTACAGTAACTATGGCTACACCTTC
TRBV11-2	TRBJ2-7	TRBD1	15	.	CASSLDGTGGYEQYF	TGTGCCAGCAGCTTAGATGGCACAGGGGGCTACGAGCAGTACTTC
TRBV4-1	TRBJ2-1	.	15	.	CASSQAGGTYNEQFF	TGCGCCAGCAGCCAAGCGGGGGGCACCTACAATGAGCAGTTCTTC
TRBV4-1	TRBJ1-5	TRBD1	13	few	CASGTGGNQPQHF	TGCGCCAGCGGAACAGGGGGCAATCAGCCCCAGCATTTT
TRBV7-2	TRBJ2-7	TRBD1	15	once	CASSVGQGSAYEQYF	TGTGCCAGCAGCGTGGGACAGGGGTCAGCCTACGAGCAGTACTTC
TRBV10-3	TRBJ2-7	.	15	.	CAISEEDYITYEQYF	TGTGCCATCAGTGAAGAGGACTATATAACCTACGAGCAGTACTTC
TRBV2	TRBJ1-2	.	17	once	CASSEALQWGARSGYTF	TGTGCCAGCAGTGAAGCGCTTCAGTGGGGGGCTCGGAGTGGCTACACCTTC
TRBV6-5	TRBJ2-7	.	14	.	CASRQELPTYEQYF	TGTGCCAGCAGACAGGAATTACCCACCTACGAGCAGTACTTC
TRBV7-2	TRBJ2-2	.	11	.	CASSPTGELFF	TGTGCCAGCAGTCCTACCGGGGAGCTGTTTTTT
TRBV7-8	TRBJ2-7	.	13	.	CASSAGRSYEQYF	TGTGCCAGCAGCGCTGGACGGTCCTACGAGCAGTACTTC
TRBV7-6	TRBJ1-1	.	17	.	CASSLGVGWGANTEAFF	TGTGCCAGCAGCTTAGGGGTAGGATGGGGGGCTAACACTGAAGCTTTCTTT
TRBV7-6	TRBJ2-2	.	13	.	CASSLGGTGELFF	TGTGCCAGCAGCTTAGGAGGCACCGGGGAGCTGTTTTTT
TRBV4-1	TRBJ1-5	.	15	.	CASSQLTGYNQPQHF	TGCGCCAGCAGCCAGCTTACGGGTTACAATCAGCCCCAGCATTTT
TRBV4-1	TRBJ1-1	TRBD1	14	once	CASSPGTVNTEAFF	TGCGCCAGCAGCCCCGGGACAGTGAACACTGAAGCTTTCTTT